The 25 T cell receptor beta chains presented below share a single source sample, sequenced in a study of blood T cell repertoires in COVID-19. Measured with immunoSEQ multiplex PCR; TCRdb has only the in-frame clones, and not every one. The sample has around 110,000 clones; about three quarters are singletons. The specimen was peripheral blood. These receptors all come from a man in his sixties or seventies with acute or convalescent COVID-19.

The rearrangement joins TRBV5-1 to TRBJ2-1; 7 bases match TRBD1. Germline lookup yields CDR1 SGHRS and CDR2 YFSETQ. V shed 0 bases, J shed 4 bases, and the junction held 7 bases outside the gene matches. There are 16 residues in the CDR3. CDR3 loop: CASSLGTGTAYNEQFF. The CDR3 nucleotides read TGCGCCAGCAGCTTGGGGACCGGGACAGCGTACAATGAGCAGTTCTTC.

The J gene is TRBJ1-2, the V gene TRBV5-1; weak D call: TRBD1 (6 bases). Germline V gene sequence: CDR1 SGHRS, CDR2 YFSETQ. With 0 bases removed from V and 2 bases from J, the gap between germline ends came to 11 bases. The CDR3 spans 15 residues. CDR3: CASSLEVRGNYGYTF. CDR3 in DNA: TGCGCCAGCAGCTTGGAAGTCAGGGGAAACTATGGCTACACCTTC.

The chain couples TRBV9 to TRBJ1-2; D remains ambiguous. V was clipped by 3 bases and J by 5 bases, with 11 bases between them. The CDR3 extends over 13 amino acids. Per germline, CDR1 SGDLS and CDR2 YYNGEE. The CDR3 protein is CASSGRETYGYTF. Written as DNA, the CDR3 is TGTGCCAGCAGCGGCCGGGAAACTTATGGCTACACCTTC.

The rearrangement joins TRBV9 to TRBJ2-7, with 7 bases matching TRBD1. V lost 4 bases and J lost 4; bases outside the gene matches: 2. CDR3 length equals 12 residues. Germline-derived CDR1 and CDR2 are SGDLS and YYNGEE. CDR3 residues: CASSRGQYEQYF. In nucleotides, the CDR3 is TGTGCCAGCAGCCGGGGACAGTACGAGCAGTACTTC.

This chain connects TRBV7-2 to TRBJ1-3, with 8 bases aligning to TRBD1. Trimming removed 5 bases from V and 3 bases from J; junction bases left unmatched: 9. The CDR3 is 16 residues long. Germline CDR1 reads SGHTA; CDR2 reads FQGNSA. The CDR3 is CASSKRTGGNGNTIYF. The CDR3 bases are TGTGCCAGCAGCAAACGAACAGGGGGTAATGGAAACACCATATATTTT.

In nucleotides, the CDR3 is TGTGCCAGCAGTTTGATGGGAGCGACCTTAAACTATGGCTACACCTTC. Protein: CASSLMGATLNYGYTF. The rearrangement links TRBV28 to TRBJ1-2, with D uncertain. The length of the CDR3 is 16 residues. V was trimmed by 3 bases and J by 2 bases, leaving 16 bases between them. Germline CDR1 is MDHEN and CDR2 is SYDVKM.

V and J are TRBV5-1 and TRBJ2-7, with TRBD2 matching 14 bases. CDR1 and CDR2 (germline): SGHRS, YFSETQ. V was clipped by 3 bases and J by 0 bases; unmatched bases: 2. There are 16 residues in the CDR3. The CDR3 DNA follows: TGCGCCAGCAGCTCCGGACTAGCGGGGGGCTCCTACGAGCAGTACTTC. It encodes CASSSGLAGGSYEQYF.

This chain uses TRBV11-3 with TRBJ2-3; TRBD1 might be the D (8 bases). Germline V gene sequence: CDR1 SGHNT, CDR2 YENEEA. The V gene lost 5 bases and the J gene lost 1 base, with 13 bases spanning the gap. The length of the CDR3 is 15 residues. The DNA of the CDR3 is TGTGCCAGCAGCCCGGGGGGACAGGGCACAGATACGCAGTATTTT. Amino acids: CASSPGGQGTDTQYF.

The chain employs TRBV6-4 and TRBJ2-3; perhaps TRBD2 as D (5 bases). The CDR3 sequence is 15 residues long. The germline V and J ends were trimmed by 5 bases and 1 base, with 13 bases remaining between them. The germline V gene encodes CDR1 MRHNA and CDR2 SNTAGT. CDR3 sequence: CASSLSGSGTDTQYF. The CDR3 DNA follows: TGTGCCAGCAGTCTGAGCGGATCGGGCACAGATACGCAGTATTTT.

The chain employs TRBV10-3 and TRBJ1-1, with D tentatively TRBD1 (6 bases). Trimming took 2 bases from V and 0 from J, leaving 10 bases between them. Germline CDR1 ENHRY, CDR2 SYGVKD. This CDR3 is built from 15 residues. DNA of the CDR3: TGTGCCATCAGTGAGAAACAGGGAATGAACACTGAAGCTTTCTTT. Protein product: CAISEKQGMNTEAFF.

The chain is built from TRBV19 and TRBJ1-1; TRBD1 matches at 7 bases. J lost 2 bases, V lost 7 bases, and 7 bases had no gene match. Germline V gene sequence: CDR1 LNHDA, CDR2 SQIVND (reference sequence). The CDR3 extends over 14 amino acids. CDR3 nucleotides: TGTGCCAGTACCCCGACAGGGACTAACACTGAAGCTTTCTTT. Translating it yields CASTPTGTNTEAFF.

CDR3 region: CASSSDREAEKLFF. The CDR3 DNA is TGCGCCAGCAGCTCCGACAGGGAGGCTGAAAAACTGTTTTTT. The rearrangement joins TRBV5-1 to TRBJ1-4, with 7 bases that match TRBD1. V was pared by 3 bases and J by 7 bases, with 6 bases of the junction left unmatched. Germline lookup yields CDR1 SGHRS and CDR2 YFSETQ. The CDR3 spans 14 residues.

The rearrangement uses TRBV2 and TRBJ2-7, with D maybe TRBD1 (6 bases). Germline V lookup: CDR1 SNHLY, CDR2 FYNNEI. The ends were cut back, 6 bases at V and 4 bases at J, with 16 bases in the middle. CDR3 size: 14 residues. CDR3 amino acids: CASRSLRDTYEQYF. CDR3 in DNA: TGTGCCAGCAGGTCCCTCCGGGACACTTACGAGCAGTACTTC.

This clone was recorded once. The rearrangement joins TRBV5-1 to TRBJ1-6; 8 nucleotides match TRBD1. Trimming at V came to 0 bases and at J to 5 bases, leaving 4 bases not matched to a gene. Per the germline V gene, CDR1 is SGHRS and CDR2 is YFSETQ. The CDR3 sequence is 16 residues long. The CDR3 DNA reads TGCGCCAGCAGCTTGGTGGCAGGGGGCGATAATTCACCCCTCCACTTT. Encoded protein: CASSLVAGGDNSPLHF.

The chain recombines TRBV11-2 with TRBJ2-5; 10 bases map to TRBD1. The J segment lost 4 bases and the V segment lost 5 bases, leaving 10 bases of the junction unmatched. The germline CDR1 and CDR2 sequences are SGHAT and FQNNGV. The CDR3 has 16 residues. In nucleotides, the CDR3 is TGTGCCAGCAGCAACCGACAGGGGGCGGATATAGAGACCCAGTACTTC. Translating gives CASSNRQGADIETQYF.

The rearrangement links TRBV20-1 to TRBJ2-5; D is unresolved. CDR3 length equals 11 residues. From germline, CDR1 is DFQATT and CDR2 SNEGSKA (reference sequence). V dropped 2 bases and J dropped 3 bases, with 4 bases sitting between them. As DNA, the CDR3 is TGCAGTGCTAGACGTGAAGAGACCCAGTACTTC. It is translated as CSARREETQYF.

This sequence joins TRBV5-1 and TRBJ1-4, with TRBD1 as a possible D gene (5 bases). V was shortened by 4 bases and J by 8 bases, with 15 bases between the two germline ends. Germline CDR1 SGHRS, CDR2 YFSETQ. The CDR3 spans 14 residues. The CDR3 loop is CASSKDIQGEKLFF. CDR3 sequence (DNA): TGCGCCAGCAGCAAGGACATACAAGGGGAAAAACTGTTTTTT.

The V call is TRBV3-1 (or the pseudogene TRBV3-2), the J call TRBJ1-3; 7 positions agree with TRBD1. Germline assignment: CDR1 LGHDT and CDR2 YNNKEL (reference sequence). CDR3 size: 14 residues. V lost 4 bases, J lost 6 bases, and 6 bases stayed unmatched. The CDR3 coding sequence is TGTGCCAGCAGCCCCAGGACAGGCATAAACACCATATATTTT. Its translation: CASSPRTGINTIYF.

V and J are TRBV29-1 and TRBJ2-7; D remains unclear. V lost 8 bases and J lost 6, with 14 bases in between. Per germline, CDR1 SQVTM and CDR2 ANQGSEA. The CDR3 loop spans 11 amino acids. The CDR3 sequence: CSISDTAEQYF. For the CDR3, the DNA is TGCAGCATATCCGACACCGCCGAGCAGTACTTC.

The chain joins TRBV12-3 or TRBV12-4 to TRBJ2-7; D call uncertain. The CDR3 is 12 residues long. Trimming cost V 4 bases and J 2 bases, with 6 bases left between them. The CDR3 DNA reads as TGTGCCAGCAGTTCCATTCCCTACGAGCAGTACTTC. It yields the protein CASSSIPYEQYF.

J is TRBJ1-5 and V is TRBV14; D is unclear. CDR1 and CDR2 (germline): SGHDN, FVKESK. Trimming took 1 base from V and 7 from J, leaving 11 bases between them. CDR3 length: 14 residues. CDR3 nucleotide sequence: TGTGCCAGCAGCCAAGGTCAAGGAGAGCAGCCCCAGCATTTT. Translating it yields CASSQGQGEQPQHF.

The chain employs TRBV5-1 and TRBJ2-7, with TRBD1 matching 9 bases. J was trimmed by 2 bases and V by 4 bases; bases with no gene match: 10. CDR1 and CDR2 (germline): SGHRS, YFSETQ. The CDR3 is made up of 16 amino acids. The CDR3 is CASSLTPQGATYEQYF. The CDR3 nucleotides read TGCGCCAGCAGCCTTACTCCACAGGGGGCCACCTACGAGCAGTACTTC. The complete variable domain, with remaining parts taken from reference TRBV5-1 and TRBJ2-7, reads KAGVTQTPRYLIKTRGQQVTLSCSPISGHRSVSWYQQTPGQGLQFLFEYFSETQRNKGNFPGRFSGRQFSNSRSEMNVSTLELGDSALYLCASSLTPQGATYEQYFGPGTRLTVT.

The chain couples TRBV5-1 to TRBJ1-3; D possibly corresponds to TRBD1 (6 bases). The V and J ends lost 1 base and 0 bases respectively, with 14 bases between them. The germline CDR1 and CDR2 sequences are SGHRS and YFSETQ. The CDR3 covers 17 residues. In nucleotides, the CDR3 is TGCGCCAGCAGCTTGAGGGTTGGGGGCGCCTCTGGAAACACCATATATTTT. This codes for CASSLRVGGASGNTIYF.

The rearrangement joins TRBV5-1 to TRBJ1-1; 7 bases match TRBD1. J lost 3 bases, V lost 4 bases, and 12 bases had no gene match. Germline V CDR1 and CDR2: SGHRS, YFSETQ. The CDR3 spans 16 residues. The CDR3 spells CASSPQPGQKDTEAFF. CDR3 bases: TGCGCCAGCAGCCCTCAACCGGGACAGAAAGACACTGAAGCTTTCTTT.

This clone was recorded once. The CDR3 region is CASSYGAGVQPQHF. The CDR3 nucleotides are TGTGCCAGCAGTTACGGGGCAGGGGTTCAGCCCCAGCATTTT. The J gene is TRBJ1-5, the V gene TRBV6-5; maybe TRBD1 (6 bases). The CDR3 covers 14 residues. Germline CDR1 reads MNHEY; CDR2 reads SVGAGI. Trimming removed 2 bases at V and 6 bases at J, with 11 bases between.